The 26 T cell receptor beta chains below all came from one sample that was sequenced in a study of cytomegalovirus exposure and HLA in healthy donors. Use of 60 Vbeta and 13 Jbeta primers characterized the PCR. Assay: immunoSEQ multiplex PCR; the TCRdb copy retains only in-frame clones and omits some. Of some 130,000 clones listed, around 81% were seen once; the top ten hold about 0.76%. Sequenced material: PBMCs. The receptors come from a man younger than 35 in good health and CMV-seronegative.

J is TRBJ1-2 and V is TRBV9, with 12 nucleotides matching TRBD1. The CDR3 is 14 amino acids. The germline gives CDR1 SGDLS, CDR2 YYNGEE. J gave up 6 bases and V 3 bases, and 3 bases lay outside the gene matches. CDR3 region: CASSAGQGADGYTF. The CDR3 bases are TGTGCCAGCAGCGCGGGACAGGGGGCAGATGGCTACACCTTC.

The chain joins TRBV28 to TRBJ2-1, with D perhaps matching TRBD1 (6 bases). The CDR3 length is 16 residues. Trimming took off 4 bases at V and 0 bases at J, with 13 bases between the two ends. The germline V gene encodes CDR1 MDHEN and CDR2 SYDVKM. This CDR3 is CASSYGTGSSYNEQFF. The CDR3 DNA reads TGTGCCAGCAGTTACGGCACAGGGAGCTCCTACAATGAGCAGTTCTTC. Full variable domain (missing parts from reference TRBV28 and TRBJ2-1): DVKVTQSSRYLVKRTGEKVFLECVQDMDHENMFWYRQDPGLGLRLIYFSYDVKMKEKGDIPEGYSVSREKKERFSLILESASTNQTSMYLCASSYGTGSSYNEQFFGPGTRLTVL.

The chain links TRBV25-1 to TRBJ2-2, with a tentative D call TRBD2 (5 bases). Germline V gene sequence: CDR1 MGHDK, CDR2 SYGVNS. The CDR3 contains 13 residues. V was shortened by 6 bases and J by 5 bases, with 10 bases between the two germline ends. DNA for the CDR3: TGTGCCAGCAGCCTTGGGAGAACCGGGGAGCTGTTTTTT. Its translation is CASSLGRTGELFF.

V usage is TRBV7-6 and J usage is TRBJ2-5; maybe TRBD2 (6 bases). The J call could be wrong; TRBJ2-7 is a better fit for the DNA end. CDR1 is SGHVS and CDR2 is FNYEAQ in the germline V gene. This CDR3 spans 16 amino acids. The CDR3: CASSLPRGTLAYEQYF. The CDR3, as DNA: TGTGCCAGCAGCCTCCCTCGCGGGACCCTTGCCTACGAGCAGTACTTC.

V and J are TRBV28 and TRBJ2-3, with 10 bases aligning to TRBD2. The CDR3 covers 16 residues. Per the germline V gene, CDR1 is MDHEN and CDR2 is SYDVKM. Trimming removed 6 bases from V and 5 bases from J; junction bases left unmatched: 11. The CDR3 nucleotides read TGTGCCAGCAGCTCCCCAGCGGGGGGGCCTGAAGATACGCAGTATTTT. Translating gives CASSSPAGGPEDTQYF.

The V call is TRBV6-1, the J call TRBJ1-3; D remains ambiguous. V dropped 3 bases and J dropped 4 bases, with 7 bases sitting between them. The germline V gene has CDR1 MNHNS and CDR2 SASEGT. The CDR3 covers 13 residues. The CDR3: CASSDRLGNTIYF. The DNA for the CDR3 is TGTGCCAGCAGTGACCGCCTAGGAAACACCATATATTTT.

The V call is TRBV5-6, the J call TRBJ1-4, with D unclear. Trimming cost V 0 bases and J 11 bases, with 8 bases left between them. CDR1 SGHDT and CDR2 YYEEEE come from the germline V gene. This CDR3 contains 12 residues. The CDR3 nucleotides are TGTGCCAGCAGCTTGGGGGCCGGTAAACTGTTTTTT. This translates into CASSLGAGKLFF.

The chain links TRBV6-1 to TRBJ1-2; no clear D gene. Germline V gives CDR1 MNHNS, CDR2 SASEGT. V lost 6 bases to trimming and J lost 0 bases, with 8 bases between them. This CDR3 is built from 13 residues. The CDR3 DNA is TGTGCCAGCAGACGGGAGGCTAACTATGGCTACACCTTC. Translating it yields CASRREANYGYTF.

The CDR3 loop is CSTRRGRNTEAFF. In nucleotides, the CDR3 is TGCAGCACCCGGAGAGGGCGCAACACTGAAGCTTTCTTT. This chain connects TRBV29-1 to TRBJ1-1, with D unclear. The CDR3 spans 13 residues. Deletions cut 8 bases from V and 2 bases from J, with 15 bases between. Germline V gene lookup returns CDR1 SQVTM and CDR2 ANQGSEA.

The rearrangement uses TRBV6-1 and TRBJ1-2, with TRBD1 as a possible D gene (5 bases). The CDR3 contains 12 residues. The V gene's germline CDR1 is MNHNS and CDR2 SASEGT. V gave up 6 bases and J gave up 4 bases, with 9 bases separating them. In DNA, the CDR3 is TGTGCCAGCAGCGGGGACTTCTATGGCTACACCTTC. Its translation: CASSGDFYGYTF.

The CDR3 region has the DNA TGTGCCAGTAAGGAGGCCCCTGCAGATACGCAGTATTTT. This sequence encodes CASKEAPADTQYF. The gene calls are TRBV19 and TRBJ2-3; D is perhaps TRBD2 (5 bases). Looked up from germline, CDR1 is LNHDA and CDR2 is SQIVND (reference sequence). V gave up 7 bases and J gave up 4 bases, with 12 bases separating them. This CDR3 has 13 residues. The whole variable domain, remainder taken from reference TRBV19 and TRBJ2-3, is DGGITQSPKYLFRKEGQNVTLSCEQNLNHDAMYWYRQDPGQGLRLIYYSQIVNDFQKGDIAEGYSVSREKKESFPLTVTSAQKNPTAFYLCASKEAPADTQYFGPGTRLTVL.

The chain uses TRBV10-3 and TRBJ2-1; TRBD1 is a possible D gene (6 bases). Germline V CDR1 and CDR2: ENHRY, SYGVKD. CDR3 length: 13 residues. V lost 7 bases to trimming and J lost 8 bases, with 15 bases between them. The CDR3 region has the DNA TGTGCCATCAAGGGGACCCGACAGGATGAGCAGTTCTTC. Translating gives CAIKGTRQDEQFF.

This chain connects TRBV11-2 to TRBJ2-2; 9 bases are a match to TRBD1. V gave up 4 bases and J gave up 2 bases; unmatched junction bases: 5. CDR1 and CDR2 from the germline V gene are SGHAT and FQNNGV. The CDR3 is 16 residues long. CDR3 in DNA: TGTGCCAGCAGCTCGTGGACAGGGGCAAACACCGGGGAGCTGTTTTTT. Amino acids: CASSSWTGANTGELFF.

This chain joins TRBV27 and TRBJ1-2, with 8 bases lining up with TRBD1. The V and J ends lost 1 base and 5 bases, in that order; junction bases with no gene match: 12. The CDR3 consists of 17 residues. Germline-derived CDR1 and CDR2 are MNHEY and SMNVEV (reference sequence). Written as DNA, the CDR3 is TGTGCCAGCAGTTTATTAGCACAGGGGGGTATACGGTATGGCTACACCTTC. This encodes CASSLLAQGGIRYGYTF.

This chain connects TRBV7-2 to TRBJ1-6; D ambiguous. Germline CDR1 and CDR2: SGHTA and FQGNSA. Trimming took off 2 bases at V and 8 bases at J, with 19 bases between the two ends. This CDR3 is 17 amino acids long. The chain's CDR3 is CASSLHTKSRPDSPLHF. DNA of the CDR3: TGTGCCAGCAGCTTACATACTAAGTCCAGACCGGATTCACCCCTCCACTTT.

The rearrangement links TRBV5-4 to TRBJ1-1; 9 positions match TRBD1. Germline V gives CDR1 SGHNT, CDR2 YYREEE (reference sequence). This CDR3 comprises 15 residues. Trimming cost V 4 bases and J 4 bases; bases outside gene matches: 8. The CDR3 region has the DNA TGTGCCAGCAGCGTATCCGGGACAGGGCTCACTGAAGCTTTCTTT. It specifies CASSVSGTGLTEAFF. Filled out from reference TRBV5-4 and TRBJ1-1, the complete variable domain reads ETGVTQSPTHLIKTRGQQVTLRCSSQSGHNTVSWYQQALGQGPQFIFQYYREEENGRGNFPPRFSGLQFPNYSSELNVNALELDDSALYLCASSVSGTGLTEAFFGQGTRLTVV.

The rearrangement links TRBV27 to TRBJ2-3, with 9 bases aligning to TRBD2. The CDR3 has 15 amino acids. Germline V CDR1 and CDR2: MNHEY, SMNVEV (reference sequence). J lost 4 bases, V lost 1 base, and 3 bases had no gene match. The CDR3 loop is CASSLYSGGPDTQYF. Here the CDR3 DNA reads TGTGCCAGCAGTTTATATAGCGGGGGCCCAGATACGCAGTATTTT.

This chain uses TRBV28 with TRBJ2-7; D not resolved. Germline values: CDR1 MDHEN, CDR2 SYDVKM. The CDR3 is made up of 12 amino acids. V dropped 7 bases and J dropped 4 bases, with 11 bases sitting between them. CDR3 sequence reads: CASKYSQYEQYF. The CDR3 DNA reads TGTGCCAGCAAGTACAGCCAATACGAGCAGTACTTC. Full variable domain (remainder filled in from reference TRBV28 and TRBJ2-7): DVKVTQSSRYLVKRTGEKVFLECVQDMDHENMFWYRQDPGLGLRLIYFSYDVKMKEKGDIPEGYSVSREKKERFSLILESASTNQTSMYLCASKYSQYEQYFGPGTRLTVT.

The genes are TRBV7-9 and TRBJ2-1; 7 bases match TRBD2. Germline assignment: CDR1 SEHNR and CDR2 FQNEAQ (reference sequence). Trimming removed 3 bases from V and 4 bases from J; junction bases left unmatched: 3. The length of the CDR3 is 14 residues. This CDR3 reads CASSFGGRYNEQFF. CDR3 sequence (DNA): TGTGCCAGCAGCTTCGGCGGGAGATACAATGAGCAGTTCTTC.

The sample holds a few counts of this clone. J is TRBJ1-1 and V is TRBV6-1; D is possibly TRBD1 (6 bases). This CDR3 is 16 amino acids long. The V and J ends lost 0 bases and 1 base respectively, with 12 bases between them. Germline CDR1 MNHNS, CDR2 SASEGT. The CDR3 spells CASSEARGLKNTEAFF. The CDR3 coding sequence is TGTGCCAGCAGTGAAGCGCGGGGGCTAAAGAACACTGAAGCTTTCTTT.

As DNA, the CDR3 is TGTGCCAGCAGCTTACAACAGGGTCCGAATCAGCCCCAGCATTTT. This gives the protein CASSLQQGPNQPQHF. The gene calls are TRBV7-6 and TRBJ1-5; possible D gene TRBD1, 6 bases. The CDR3 extends over 15 amino acids. V lost 2 bases and J lost 4, with 12 bases in between. CDR1 is SGHVS and CDR2 is FNYEAQ in the germline V gene.

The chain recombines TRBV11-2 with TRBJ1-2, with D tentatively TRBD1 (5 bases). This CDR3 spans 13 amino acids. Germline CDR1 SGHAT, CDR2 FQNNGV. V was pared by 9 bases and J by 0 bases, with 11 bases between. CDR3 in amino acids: CASGALSNYGYTF. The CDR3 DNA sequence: TGTGCCAGTGGGGCATTATCTAACTATGGCTACACCTTC.

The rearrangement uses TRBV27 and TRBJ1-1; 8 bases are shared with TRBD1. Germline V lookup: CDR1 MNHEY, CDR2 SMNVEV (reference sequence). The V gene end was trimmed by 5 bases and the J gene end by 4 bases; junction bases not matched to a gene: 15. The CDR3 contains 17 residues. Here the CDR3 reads CASSPLRTGGLGTEAFF. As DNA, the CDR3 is TGTGCCAGCAGTCCTTTGCGAACAGGGGGTTTAGGCACTGAAGCTTTCTTT.

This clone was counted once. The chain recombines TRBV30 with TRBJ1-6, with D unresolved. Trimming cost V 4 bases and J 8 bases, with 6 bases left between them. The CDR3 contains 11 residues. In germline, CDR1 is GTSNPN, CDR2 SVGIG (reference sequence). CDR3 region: CAWTRDSPLHF. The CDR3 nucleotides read TGTGCCTGGACGAGGGATTCACCCCTCCACTTT.

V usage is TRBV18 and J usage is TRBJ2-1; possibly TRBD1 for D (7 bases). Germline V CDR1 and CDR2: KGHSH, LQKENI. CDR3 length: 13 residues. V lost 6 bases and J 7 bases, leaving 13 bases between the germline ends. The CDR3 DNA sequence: TGTGCCAGCTCTTCGGCAGGGGGGAATGAGCAGTTCTTC. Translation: CASSSAGGNEQFF.

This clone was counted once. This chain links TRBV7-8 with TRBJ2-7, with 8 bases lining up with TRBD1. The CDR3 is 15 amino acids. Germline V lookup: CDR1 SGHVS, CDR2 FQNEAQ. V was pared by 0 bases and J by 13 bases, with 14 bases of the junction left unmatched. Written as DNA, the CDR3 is TGTGCCAGCAGCTTAGCCCGCAGGGGGCCCCAAAGGGATTACTTC. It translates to CASSLARRGPQRDYF. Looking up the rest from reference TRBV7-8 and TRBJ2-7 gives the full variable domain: GAGVSQSPRYKVAKRGQDVALRCDPISGHVSLFWYQQALGQGPEFLTYFQNEAQLDKSGLPSDRFFAERPEGSVSTLKIQRTQQEDSAVYLCASSLARRGPQRDYFGPGTRLTVT.